The sequence of this T cell receptor (beta chain) was determined in a study of blood T cell repertoires in COVID-19. Turning to the study itself: Donors in the United States, Italy and Spain gave samples during acute or convalescent COVID-19. PBMCs, B-cell-depleted T cells, or T cells provided the cDNA or gDNA that made up the material.

This clone appeared once. The authors' processing: Cell counts per sample came from amplifying reference gene primers. Repertoires were generated with immunoSEQ multiplex PCR, while TCRdb's copy carries only in-frame clones and drops some. D and trimming were read from the DNA, whereas the V and J calls and clone size are those reported in that table. The repertoire holds about 190,000 clones, with around four fifths as singletons. Germline CDR1 GTSNPN, CDR2 SVGIG (reference sequence). V was clipped by 3 bases and J by 0 bases, with 9 bases between them. There are 15 residues in the CDR3. Sequencing used peripheral blood. The chain recombines TRBV30 with TRBJ2-6; no definite D call. This clonotype was sampled from a man under 40 with active or convalescent COVID-19. The CDR3: CAWSRSSSGANVLTF. The CDR3 DNA sequence: TGTGCCTGGAGCCGGTCATCCTCTGGGGCCAACGTCCTGACTTTC.